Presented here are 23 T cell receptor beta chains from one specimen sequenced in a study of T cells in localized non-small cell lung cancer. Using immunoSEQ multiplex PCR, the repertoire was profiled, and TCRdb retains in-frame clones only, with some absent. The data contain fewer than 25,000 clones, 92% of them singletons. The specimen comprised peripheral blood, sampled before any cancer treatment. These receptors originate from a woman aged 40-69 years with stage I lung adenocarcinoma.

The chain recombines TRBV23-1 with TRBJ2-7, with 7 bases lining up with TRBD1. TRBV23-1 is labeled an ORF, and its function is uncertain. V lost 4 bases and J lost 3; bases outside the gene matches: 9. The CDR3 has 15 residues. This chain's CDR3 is CASSRANDRVYEQYF. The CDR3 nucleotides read TGCGCCAGCAGTCGGGCGAACGACAGGGTCTACGAGCAGTACTTC.

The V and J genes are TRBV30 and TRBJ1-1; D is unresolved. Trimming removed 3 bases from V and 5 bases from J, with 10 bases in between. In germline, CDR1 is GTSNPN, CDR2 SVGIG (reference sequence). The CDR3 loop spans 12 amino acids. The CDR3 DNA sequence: TGTGCCTGGAGCGATACCCTTACTGAAGCTTTCTTT. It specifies CAWSDTLTEAFF.

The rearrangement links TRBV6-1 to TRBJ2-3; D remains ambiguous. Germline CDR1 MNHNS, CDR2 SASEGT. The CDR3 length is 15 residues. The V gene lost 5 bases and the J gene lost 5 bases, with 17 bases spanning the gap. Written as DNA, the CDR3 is TGTGCCAGCAGTCAATTTGGTCCTCGCGGAGATACGCAGTATTTT. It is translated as CASSQFGPRGDTQYF.

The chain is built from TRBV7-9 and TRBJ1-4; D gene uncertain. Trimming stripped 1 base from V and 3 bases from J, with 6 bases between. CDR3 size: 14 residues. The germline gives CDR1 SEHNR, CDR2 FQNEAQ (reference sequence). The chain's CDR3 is CASSLGYPNEKLFF. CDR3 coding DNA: TGTGCCAGCAGCTTAGGGTACCCTAATGAAAAACTGTTTTTT.

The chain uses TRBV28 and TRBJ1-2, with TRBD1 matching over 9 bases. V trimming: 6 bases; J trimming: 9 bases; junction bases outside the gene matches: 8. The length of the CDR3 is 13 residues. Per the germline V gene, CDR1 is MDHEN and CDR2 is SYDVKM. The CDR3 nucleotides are TGTGCCAGCAGCTACAGGGGGCGGGGAAGCTACACCTTC. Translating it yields CASSYRGRGSYTF.

CDR3 bases: TGTGCCAGCACTAACAGGGGCCATAATTCACCCCTCCACTTT. Translated, it gives CASTNRGHNSPLHF. This chain connects TRBV2 to TRBJ1-6, with 7 positions matching TRBD1. The CDR3 is made up of 14 amino acids. Germline values: CDR1 SNHLY, CDR2 FYNNEI. With 7 bases clipped from V and 5 bases from J, the junction kept 5 bases outside the gene matches.

DNA for the CDR3: TGTGCCAGCACCTACAGGGGACAAGTAGCCTACGAGCAGTACTTC. Translation gives CASTYRGQVAYEQYF. The J gene is TRBJ2-7, the V gene TRBV7-9; TRBD1 agrees at 7 bases. Per germline, CDR1 SEHNR and CDR2 FQNEAQ (reference sequence). The V and J ends lost 7 bases and 2 bases, in that order; junction bases with no gene match: 11. CDR3 length equals 15 residues. Complete variable domain (other parts from reference TRBV7-9 and TRBJ2-7): DTGVSQNPRHKITKRGQNVTFRCDPISEHNRLYWYRQTLGQGPEFLTYFQNEAQLEKSRLLSDRFSAERPKGSFSTLEIQRTEQGDSAMYLCASTYRGQVAYEQYFGPGTRLTVT.

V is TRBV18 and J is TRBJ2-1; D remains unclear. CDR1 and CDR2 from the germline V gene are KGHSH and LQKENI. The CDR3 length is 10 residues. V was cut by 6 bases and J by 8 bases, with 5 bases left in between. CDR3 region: CASSLHEQFF. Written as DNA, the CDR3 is TGTGCCAGCTCGCTGCATGAGCAGTTCTTC.

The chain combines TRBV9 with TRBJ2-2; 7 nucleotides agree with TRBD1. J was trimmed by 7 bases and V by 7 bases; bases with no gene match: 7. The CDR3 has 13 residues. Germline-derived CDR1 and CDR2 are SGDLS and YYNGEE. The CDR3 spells CASDRELGGELFF. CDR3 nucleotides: TGTGCCAGCGACAGGGAATTGGGCGGGGAGCTGTTTTTT.

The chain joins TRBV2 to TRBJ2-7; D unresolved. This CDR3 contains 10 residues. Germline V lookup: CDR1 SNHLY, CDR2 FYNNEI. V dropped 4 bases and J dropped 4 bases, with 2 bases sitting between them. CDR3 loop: CASSGYEQYF. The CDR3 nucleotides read TGTGCCAGCAGTGGTTACGAGCAGTACTTC. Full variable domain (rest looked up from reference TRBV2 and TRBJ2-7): EPEVTQTPSHQVTQMGQEVILRCVPISNHLYFYWYRQILGQKVEFLVSFYNNEISEKSEIFDDQFSVERPDGSNFTLKIRSTKLEDSAMYFCASSGYEQYFGPGTRLTVT.

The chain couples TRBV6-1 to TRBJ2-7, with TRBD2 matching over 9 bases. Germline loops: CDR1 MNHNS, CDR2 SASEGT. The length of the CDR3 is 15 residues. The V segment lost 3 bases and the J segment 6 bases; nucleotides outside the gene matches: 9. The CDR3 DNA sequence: TGTGCCAGCAGTGAGATGCTAGCGGGATGGGGCGAGCAGTACTTC. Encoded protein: CASSEMLAGWGEQYF.

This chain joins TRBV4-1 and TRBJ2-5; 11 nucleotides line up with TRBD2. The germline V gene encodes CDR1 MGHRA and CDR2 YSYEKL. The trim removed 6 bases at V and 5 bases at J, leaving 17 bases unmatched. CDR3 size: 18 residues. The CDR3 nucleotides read TGCGCCAGCAGACAAAACTCGGTAGCGGGAGGGCCCTCGGAGACCCAGTACTTC. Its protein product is CASRQNSVAGGPSETQYF.

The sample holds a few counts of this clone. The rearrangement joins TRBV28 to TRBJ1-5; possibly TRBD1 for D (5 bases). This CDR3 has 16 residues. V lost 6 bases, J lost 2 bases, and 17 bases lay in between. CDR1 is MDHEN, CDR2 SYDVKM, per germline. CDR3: CASSIPVGGGNQPQHF. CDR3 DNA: TGTGCCAGCAGCATCCCTGTTGGGGGAGGCAATCAGCCCCAGCATTTT.

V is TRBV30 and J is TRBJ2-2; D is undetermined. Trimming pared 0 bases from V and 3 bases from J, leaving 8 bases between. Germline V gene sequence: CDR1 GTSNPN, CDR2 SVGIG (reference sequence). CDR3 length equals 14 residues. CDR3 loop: CAWSVVQDTGELFF. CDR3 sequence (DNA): TGTGCCTGGAGTGTAGTGCAGGACACCGGGGAGCTGTTTTTT.

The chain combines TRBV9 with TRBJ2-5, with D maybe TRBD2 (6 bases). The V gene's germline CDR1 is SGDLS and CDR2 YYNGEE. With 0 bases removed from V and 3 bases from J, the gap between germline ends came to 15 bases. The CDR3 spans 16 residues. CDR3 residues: CASSVVPGGKKETQYF. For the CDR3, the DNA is TGTGCCAGCAGCGTAGTGCCCGGGGGAAAAAAAGAGACCCAGTACTTC. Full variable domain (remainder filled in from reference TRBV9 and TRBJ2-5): DSGVTQTPKHLITATGQRVTLRCSPRSGDLSVYWYQQSLDQGLQFLIQYYNGEERAKGNILERFSAQQFPDLHSELNLSSLELGDSALYFCASSVVPGGKKETQYFGPGTRLLVL.

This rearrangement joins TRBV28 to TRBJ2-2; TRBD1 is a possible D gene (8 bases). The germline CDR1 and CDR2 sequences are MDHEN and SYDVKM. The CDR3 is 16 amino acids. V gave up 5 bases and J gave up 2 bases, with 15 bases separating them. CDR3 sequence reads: CASSLAAGGNTGELFF. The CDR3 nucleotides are TGTGCCAGCAGTCTAGCGGCAGGGGGCAACACCGGGGAGCTGTTTTTT.

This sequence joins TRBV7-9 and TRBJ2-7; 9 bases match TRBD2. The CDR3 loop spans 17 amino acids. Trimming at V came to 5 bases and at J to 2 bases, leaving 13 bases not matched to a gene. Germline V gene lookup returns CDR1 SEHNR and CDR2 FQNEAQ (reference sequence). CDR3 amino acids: CASSRRDEREDAYEQYF. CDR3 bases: TGTGCCAGCAGCCGACGTGATGAGCGGGAGGACGCCTACGAGCAGTACTTC.

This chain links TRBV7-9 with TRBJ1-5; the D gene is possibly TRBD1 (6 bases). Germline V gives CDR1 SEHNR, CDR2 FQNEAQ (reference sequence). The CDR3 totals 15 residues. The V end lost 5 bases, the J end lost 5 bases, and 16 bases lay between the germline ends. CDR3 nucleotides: TGTGCCAGCAGCCTGGACACACCAGGGGATCAGCCCCAGCATTTT. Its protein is CASSLDTPGDQPQHF.

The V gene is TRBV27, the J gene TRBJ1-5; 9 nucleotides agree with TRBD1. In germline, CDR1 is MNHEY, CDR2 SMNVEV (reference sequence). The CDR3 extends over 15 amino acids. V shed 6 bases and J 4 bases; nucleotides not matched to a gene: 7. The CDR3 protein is CASSSRGQGNQPQHF. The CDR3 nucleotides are TGTGCCAGCAGCTCCCGGGGACAGGGAAATCAGCCCCAGCATTTT.

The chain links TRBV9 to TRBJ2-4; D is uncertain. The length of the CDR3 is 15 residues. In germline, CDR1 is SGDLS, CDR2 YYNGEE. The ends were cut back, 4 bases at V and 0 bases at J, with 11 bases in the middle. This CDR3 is CASSPQVLAKNIQYF. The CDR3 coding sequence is TGTGCCAGCAGCCCTCAAGTTCTAGCCAAAAACATTCAGTACTTC.

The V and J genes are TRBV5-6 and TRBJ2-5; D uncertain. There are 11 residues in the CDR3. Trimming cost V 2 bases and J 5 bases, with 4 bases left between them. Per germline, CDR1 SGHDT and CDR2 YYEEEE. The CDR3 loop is CASSLRETQYF. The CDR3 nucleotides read TGTGCCAGCAGCTTACGGGAGACCCAGTACTTC.

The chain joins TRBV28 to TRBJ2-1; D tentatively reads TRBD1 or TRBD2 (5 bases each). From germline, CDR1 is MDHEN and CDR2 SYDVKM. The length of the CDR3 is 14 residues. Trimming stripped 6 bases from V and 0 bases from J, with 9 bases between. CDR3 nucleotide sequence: TGTGCCAGCAGGAGTGGGGGCTCCTACAATGAGCAGTTCTTC. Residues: CASRSGGSYNEQFF.

The CDR3 region has the DNA TGTGCCAGCTCCCTAACGGGGAGCGTGTCTACTTACGAGCAGTACTTC. It encodes CASSLTGSVSTYEQYF. The V gene is TRBV9, the J gene TRBJ2-7; perhaps TRBD2 as D (5 bases). Per germline, CDR1 SGDLS and CDR2 YYNGEE. The CDR3 runs to 16 residues. V gave up 7 bases and J gave up 4 bases, with 24 bases separating them.